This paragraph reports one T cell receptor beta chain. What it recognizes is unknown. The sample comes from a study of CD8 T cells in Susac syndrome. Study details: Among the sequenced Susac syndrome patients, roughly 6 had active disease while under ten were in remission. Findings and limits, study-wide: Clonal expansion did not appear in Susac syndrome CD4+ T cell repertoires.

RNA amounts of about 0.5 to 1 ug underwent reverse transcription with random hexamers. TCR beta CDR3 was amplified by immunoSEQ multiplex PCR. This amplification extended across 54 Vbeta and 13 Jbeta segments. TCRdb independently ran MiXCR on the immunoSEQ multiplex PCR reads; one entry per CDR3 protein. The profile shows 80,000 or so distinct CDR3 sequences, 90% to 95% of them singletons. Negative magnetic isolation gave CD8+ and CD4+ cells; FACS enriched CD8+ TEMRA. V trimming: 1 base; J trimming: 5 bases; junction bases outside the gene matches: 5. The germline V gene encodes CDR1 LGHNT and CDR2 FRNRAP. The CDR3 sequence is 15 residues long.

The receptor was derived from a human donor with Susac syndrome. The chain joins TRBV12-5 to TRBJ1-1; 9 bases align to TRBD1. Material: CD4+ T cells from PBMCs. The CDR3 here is CASGLAQGAGTEAFF. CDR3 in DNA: TGTGCTAGTGGTTTGGCACAGGGGGCAGGAACTGAAGCTTTCTTT.